One T cell receptor beta chain is described in this entry. The antigen remains undetermined. These data are taken from a study of CD8+ T cells in alopecia areata. cDNA serving as the sequencing template came from extracted, reverse transcribed RNA. Sequencing used immunoSEQ multiplex PCR; TCRdb keeps in-frame clones, though not all of them. The data show fewer than 200,000 clones, 50% to 65% seen once. Study results and limitations: Mice showed clearer TCR sharing than patients did, a gap that was possibly HLA-related.

The V end was cut by 4 bases, the J end by 1 base, with 8 bases between. CDR3 length: 13 amino acids. Germline V gene lookup returns CDR1 SNHLY and CDR2 FYNNEI. Documented treatment: oral pan-JAK inhibitor, 5-10 mg twice daily. This sequence joins TRBV2 and TRBJ2-7; D gene unclear. The source was CD4+ T cells sorted from blood, collected at week 24, from a patient treated with tofacitinib. This receptor was identified in a human donor with alopecia areata. The CDR3 spells CASSAEQSYEQYF. In DNA form, the CDR3 reads TGTGCCAGCAGTGCAGAACAGTCCTACGAGCAGTACTTC.